This T cell receptor (beta chain) was captured by sequencing in a study of T-cell memory formation after mild COVID-19. Study-wide background: TCR clusters were largely donor specific.

TCRdb ran MiXCR on the 5' RACE reads and lists one entry per CDR3 protein. The repertoire has under 200,000 distinct CDR3 sequences, around a tenth of them found once; the top ten carry approximately 3.4%. Germline-derived CDR1 and CDR2 are SGDLS and YYNGEE. V gave up 0 bases and J gave up 3 bases, with 4 bases separating them. The CDR3 runs 13 residues. This clonotype was recorded a few times. Its antigen is not identified. Findings and limits, study-wide: Contracting clones, day 15 to 85, had balanced CD4/CD8, and later expanders favored CD4+. Some SARS-CoV-2-responding clones were already detected in memory before infection. Shrinking CD4+ clones were chiefly CM and EM; CD8+ ones were chiefly EMRA.

This chain uses TRBV9 with TRBJ1-5; the D is unclear. Sequencing was carried out using PBMCs or a T cell subset sorted from them (not recorded which). The receptor was isolated from a man younger than 35 who had mild COVID-19 (a few samples of this study predate the infection). Cell type and time point are not known. CDR3 in DNA: TGTGCCAGCAGCGTAGAACACAATCAGCCCCAGCATTTT. Translating gives CASSVEHNQPQHF.